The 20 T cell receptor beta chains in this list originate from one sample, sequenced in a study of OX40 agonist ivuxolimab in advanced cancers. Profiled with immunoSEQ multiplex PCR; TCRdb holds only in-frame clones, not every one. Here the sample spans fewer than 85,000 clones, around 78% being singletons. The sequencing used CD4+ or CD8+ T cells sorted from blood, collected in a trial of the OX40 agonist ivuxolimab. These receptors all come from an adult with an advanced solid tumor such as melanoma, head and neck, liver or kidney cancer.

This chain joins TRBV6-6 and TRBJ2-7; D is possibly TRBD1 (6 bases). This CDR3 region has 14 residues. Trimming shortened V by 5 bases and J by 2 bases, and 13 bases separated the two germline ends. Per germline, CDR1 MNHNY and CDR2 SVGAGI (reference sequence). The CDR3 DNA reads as TGTGCCAGCAGTATCAGGACAGAAACCTACGAGCAGTACTTC. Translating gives CASSIRTETYEQYF.

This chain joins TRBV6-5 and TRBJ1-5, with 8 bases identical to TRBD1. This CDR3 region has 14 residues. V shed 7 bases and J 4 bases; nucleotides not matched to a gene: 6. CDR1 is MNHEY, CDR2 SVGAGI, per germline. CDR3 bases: TGTGCCAGCAATATACAGGGGGGAAATCAGCCCCAGCATTTT. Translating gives CASNIQGGNQPQHF.

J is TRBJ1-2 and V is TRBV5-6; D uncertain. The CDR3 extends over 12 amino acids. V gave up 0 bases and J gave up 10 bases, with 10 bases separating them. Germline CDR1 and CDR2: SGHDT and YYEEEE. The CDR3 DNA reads TGTGCCAGCAGCTTGGACGAAGTCGACTACACCTTC. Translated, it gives CASSLDEVDYTF.

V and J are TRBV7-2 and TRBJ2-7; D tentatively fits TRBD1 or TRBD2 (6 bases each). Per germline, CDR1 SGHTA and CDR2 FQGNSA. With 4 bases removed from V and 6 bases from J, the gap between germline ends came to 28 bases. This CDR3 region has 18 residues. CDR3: CASSSQGRTGDKRSEQYF. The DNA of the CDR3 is TGTGCCAGCAGCTCCCAAGGGCGAACGGGGGACAAAAGGAGCGAGCAGTACTTC.

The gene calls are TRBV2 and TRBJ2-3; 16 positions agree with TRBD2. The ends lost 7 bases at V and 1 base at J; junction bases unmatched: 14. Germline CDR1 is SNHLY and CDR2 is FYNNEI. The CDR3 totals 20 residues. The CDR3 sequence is CASILLGLAGGPEGTDTQYF. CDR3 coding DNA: TGTGCCAGCATCCTACTGGGACTAGCGGGGGGGCCTGAGGGCACAGATACGCAGTATTTT.

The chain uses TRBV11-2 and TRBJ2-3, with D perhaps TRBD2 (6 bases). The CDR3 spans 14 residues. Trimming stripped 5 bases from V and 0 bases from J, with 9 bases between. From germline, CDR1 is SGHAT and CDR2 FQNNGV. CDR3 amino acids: CASSAGTSTDTQYF. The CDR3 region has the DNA TGTGCCAGCAGCGCTGGGACTAGCACAGATACGCAGTATTTT.

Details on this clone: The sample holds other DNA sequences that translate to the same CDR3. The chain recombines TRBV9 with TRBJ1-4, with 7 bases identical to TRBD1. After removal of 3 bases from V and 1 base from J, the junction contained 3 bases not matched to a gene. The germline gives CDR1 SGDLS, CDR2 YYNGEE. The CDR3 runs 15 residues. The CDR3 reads CASSARQGTNEKLFF. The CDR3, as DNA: TGTGCCAGCAGCGCCAGACAGGGAACTAATGAAAAACTGTTTTTT.

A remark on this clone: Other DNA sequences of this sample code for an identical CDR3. In nucleotides, the CDR3 is TGTGCCAGCAGCCTCCAACAAAACACCATATATTTT. Translating it yields CASSLQQNTIYF. This sequence joins TRBV9 and TRBJ1-3; D is unresolved. Germline V gene lookup returns CDR1 SGDLS and CDR2 YYNGEE. This CDR3 spans 12 amino acids. V was pared by 4 bases and J by 6 bases, with 8 bases between.

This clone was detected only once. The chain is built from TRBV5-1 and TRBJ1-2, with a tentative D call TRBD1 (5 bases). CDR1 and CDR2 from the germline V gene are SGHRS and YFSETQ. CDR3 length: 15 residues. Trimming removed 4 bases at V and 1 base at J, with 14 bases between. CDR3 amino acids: CASSPPGGVNYGYTF. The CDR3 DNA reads TGCGCCAGCAGCCCGCCCGGGGGGGTTAACTATGGCTACACCTTC.

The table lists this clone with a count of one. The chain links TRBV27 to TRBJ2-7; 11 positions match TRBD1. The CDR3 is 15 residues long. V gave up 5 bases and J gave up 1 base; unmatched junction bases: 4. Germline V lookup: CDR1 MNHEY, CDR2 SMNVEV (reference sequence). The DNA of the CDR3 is TGTGCCAGCAGTGGACAGGGGGCCGCTTCCTACGAGCAGTACTTC. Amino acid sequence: CASSGQGAASYEQYF.

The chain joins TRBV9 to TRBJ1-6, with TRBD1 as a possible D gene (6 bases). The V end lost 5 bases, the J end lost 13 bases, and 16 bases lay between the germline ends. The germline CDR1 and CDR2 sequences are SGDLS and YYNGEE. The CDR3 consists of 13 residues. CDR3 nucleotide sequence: TGTGCCAGCAGTTCCAGGGGCCGCTCGCCCCTCCACTTT. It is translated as CASSSRGRSPLHF.

The CDR3: CASSRAPTGGGETQYF. The CDR3 DNA is TGTGCCAGCAGCCGAGCCCCGACAGGGGGCGGCGAGACCCAGTACTTC. V is TRBV7-2 and J is TRBJ2-5; 10 bases map to TRBD1. The J segment lost 5 bases and the V segment lost 5 bases, leaving 11 bases of the junction unmatched. The CDR3 extends over 16 amino acids. CDR1 and CDR2 from the germline V gene are SGHTA and FQGNSA.

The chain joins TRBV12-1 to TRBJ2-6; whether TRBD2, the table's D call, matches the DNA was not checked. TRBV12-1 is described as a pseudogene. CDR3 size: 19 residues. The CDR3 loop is CASSPTQTYRDAGANVLTF. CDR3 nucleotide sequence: TGTGCCAGCAGCCCCACTCAAACTTACCGGGATGCAGGGGCCAACGTCCTGACTTTC.

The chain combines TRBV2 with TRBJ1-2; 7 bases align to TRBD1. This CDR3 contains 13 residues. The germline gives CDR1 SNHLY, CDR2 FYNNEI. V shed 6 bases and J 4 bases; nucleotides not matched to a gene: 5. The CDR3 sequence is CASRADRAYGYTF. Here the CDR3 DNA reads TGTGCCAGCAGAGCTGACAGGGCCTATGGCTACACCTTC.

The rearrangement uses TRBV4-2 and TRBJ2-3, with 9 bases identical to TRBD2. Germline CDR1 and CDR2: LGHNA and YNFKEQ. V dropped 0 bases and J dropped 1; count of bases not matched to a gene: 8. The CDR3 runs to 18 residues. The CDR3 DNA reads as TGTGCCAGCAGCCAAGATAGGGCTAGCGGGGTACGCACAGATACGCAGTATTTT. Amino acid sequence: CASSQDRASGVRTDTQYF.

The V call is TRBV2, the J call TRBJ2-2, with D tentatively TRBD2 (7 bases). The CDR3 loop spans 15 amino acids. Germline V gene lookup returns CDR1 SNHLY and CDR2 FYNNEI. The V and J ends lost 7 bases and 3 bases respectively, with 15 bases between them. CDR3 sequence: CASIRGGADTGELFF. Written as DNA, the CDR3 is TGTGCCAGCATCAGAGGGGGGGCGGACACCGGGGAGCTGTTTTTT.

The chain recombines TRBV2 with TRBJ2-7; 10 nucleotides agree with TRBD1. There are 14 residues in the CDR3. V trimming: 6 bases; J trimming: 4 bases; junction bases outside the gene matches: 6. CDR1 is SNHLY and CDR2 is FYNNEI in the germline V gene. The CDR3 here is CASRLTGGSYEQYF. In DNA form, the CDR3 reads TGTGCCAGCAGGCTGACAGGGGGCTCATACGAGCAGTACTTC.

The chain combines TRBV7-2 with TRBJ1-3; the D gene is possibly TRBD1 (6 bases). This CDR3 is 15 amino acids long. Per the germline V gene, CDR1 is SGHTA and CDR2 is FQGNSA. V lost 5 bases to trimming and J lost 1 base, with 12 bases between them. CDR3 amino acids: CASSLGGASGNTIYF. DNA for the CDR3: TGTGCCAGCAGCCTGGGGGGGGCTTCTGGAAACACCATATATTTT.

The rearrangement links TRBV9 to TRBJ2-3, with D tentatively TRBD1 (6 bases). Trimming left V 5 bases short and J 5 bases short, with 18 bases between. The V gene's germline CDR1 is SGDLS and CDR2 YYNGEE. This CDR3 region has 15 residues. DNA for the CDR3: TGTGCCAGCAGTGTTACAGGAGTACAGGGAGATACGCAGTATTTT. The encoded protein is CASSVTGVQGDTQYF.

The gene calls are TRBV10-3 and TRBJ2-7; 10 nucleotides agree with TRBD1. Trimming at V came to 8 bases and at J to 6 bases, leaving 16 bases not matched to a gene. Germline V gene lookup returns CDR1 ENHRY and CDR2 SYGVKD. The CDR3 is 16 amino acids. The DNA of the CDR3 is TGTGCCATCCTAAAGGAGGGACAGGGGAATGAGGTCGAGCAGTACTTC. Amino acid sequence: CAILKEGQGNEVEQYF.